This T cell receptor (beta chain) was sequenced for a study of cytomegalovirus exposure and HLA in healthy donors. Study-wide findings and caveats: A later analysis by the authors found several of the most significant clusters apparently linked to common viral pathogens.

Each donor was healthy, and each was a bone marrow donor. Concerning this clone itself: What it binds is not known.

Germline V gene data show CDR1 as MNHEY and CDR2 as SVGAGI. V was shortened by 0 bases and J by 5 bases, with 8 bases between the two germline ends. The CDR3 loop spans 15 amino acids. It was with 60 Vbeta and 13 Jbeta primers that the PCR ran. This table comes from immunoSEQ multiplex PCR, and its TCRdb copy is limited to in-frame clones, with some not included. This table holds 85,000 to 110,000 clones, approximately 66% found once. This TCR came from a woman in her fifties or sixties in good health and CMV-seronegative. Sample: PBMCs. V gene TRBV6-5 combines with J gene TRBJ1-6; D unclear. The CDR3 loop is CASSYSSADNSPLHF. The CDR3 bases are TGTGCCAGCAGTTACTCGTCGGCGGATAATTCACCCCTCCACTTT.